Presented here are 18 T cell receptor beta chains from one specimen sequenced in a study of CD8 T cells in ankylosing spondylitis. General study findings and limits: Several highly homologous variants made up a TCR beta motif, and this motif appeared characteristic of ankylosing spondylitis blood.

Their target antigens are unknown. In TCRdb, the 5' RACE reads were re-called with MiXCR into one record per CDR3 protein. The sample holds about 800,000 distinct CDR3 sequences, around 11% seen once. Sequenced material: blood, either unsorted or a sorted T cell fraction (not recorded which). The receptors come from a male donor with ankylosing spondylitis.

This chain links TRBV11-1 with TRBJ2-1; possibly TRBD2 for D (5 bases). Trimming left V 2 bases short and J 8 bases short, with 7 bases between. There are 12 residues in the CDR3. In germline, CDR1 is SGHAT, CDR2 FQDESV (reference sequence). The CDR3 is CASSLREYEQFF. CDR3 in DNA: TGTGCCAGCAGCTTAAGGGAGTATGAGCAGTTCTTC.

This rearrangement joins TRBV5-1 to TRBJ2-2, with D hard to call. The CDR3 totals 15 residues. The germline V and J ends were trimmed by 1 base and 4 bases, with 11 bases remaining between them. CDR1 is SGHRS and CDR2 is YFSETQ in the germline V gene. CDR3 nucleotides: TGCGCCAGCAGCTTGACCCTAGTTAGCACCGGGGAGCTGTTTTTT. Its protein product is CASSLTLVSTGELFF.

Ten or more counts support this clonotype. The J gene is TRBJ1-1, the V gene TRBV6-5; the D gene is possibly TRBD1 (5 bases). V gave up 2 bases and J gave up 3 bases, with 10 bases separating them. CDR3 length: 14 residues. The V gene's germline CDR1 is MNHEY and CDR2 SVGAGI. CDR3 nucleotides: TGTGCCAGCAGTTACGGGGGTATTGACACTGAAGCTTTCTTT. Translated: CASSYGGIDTEAFF.

This clonotype was detected ten times or more. This rearrangement joins TRBV29-1 to TRBJ1-5; D gene unclear. The CDR3 contains 12 residues. The germline V and J ends were trimmed by 0 bases and 7 bases, with 7 bases remaining between them. Germline CDR1 reads SQVTM; CDR2 reads ANQGSEA. The CDR3 is CSVEDQGQPQHF. The CDR3, as DNA: TGCAGCGTTGAAGATCAAGGACAGCCCCAGCATTTT.

In this sample, this clonotype turned up a few times. The J gene is TRBJ1-3, the V gene TRBV6-5, with 8 bases fitting TRBD1. This CDR3 contains 13 residues. Looked up from germline, CDR1 is MNHEY and CDR2 is SVGAGI. Trimming at V came to 6 bases and at J to 8 bases, leaving 6 bases not matched to a gene. The CDR3 is CASSYDRGDTIYF. DNA of the CDR3: TGTGCCAGCAGCTATGACAGGGGTGACACCATATATTTT.

This clonotype was recorded many times. The chain couples TRBV20-1 to TRBJ2-5; 10 bases map to TRBD2. CDR3 length: 14 residues. CDR1 is DFQATT and CDR2 is SNEGSKA in the germline V gene (reference sequence). Trimming cost V 6 bases and J 0 bases; bases outside gene matches: 4. The CDR3 here is CSAQLAGYQETQYF. In DNA, the CDR3 is TGCAGTGCACAACTAGCGGGGTACCAAGAGACCCAGTACTTC.

This clonotype was observed many times. V and J are TRBV20-1 and TRBJ2-1; weak D call: TRBD1 (6 bases). The V end lost 5 bases, the J end lost 2 bases, and 13 bases lay between the germline ends. From germline, CDR1 is DFQATT and CDR2 SNEGSKA (reference sequence). The length of the CDR3 is 14 residues. The CDR3 protein is CSAFPGHTYNEQFF. In nucleotides, the CDR3 is TGCAGTGCTTTTCCGGGACACACCTACAATGAGCAGTTCTTC.

The rearrangement joins TRBV7-9 to TRBJ2-3, with TRBD2 matching over 10 bases. The germline V gene encodes CDR1 SEHNR and CDR2 FQNEAQ (reference sequence). The length of the CDR3 is 14 residues. V gave up 10 bases and J gave up 1 base; unmatched junction bases: 5. The CDR3 loop reads CATLLAGGTDTQYF. In DNA form, the CDR3 reads TGTGCCACCCTTCTAGCGGGAGGCACAGATACGCAGTATTTT.

This clonotype was counted between two and nine times. The chain combines TRBV6-1 with TRBJ1-2, with 9 nucleotides matching TRBD1. Germline trimming cut 5 bases from V and 5 bases from J; bases unmatched to any gene: 6. This CDR3 has 14 residues. Germline lookup yields CDR1 MNHNS and CDR2 SASEGT. The CDR3 sequence is CASSTGTGLYGYTF. The DNA of the CDR3 is TGTGCCAGCAGTACCGGGACAGGGTTGTATGGCTACACCTTC.

This clonotype was found a few times. This chain uses TRBV7-2 with TRBJ2-7, with a possible D match to TRBD1 (5 bases). Germline V gene lookup returns CDR1 SGHTA and CDR2 FQGNSA. The CDR3 consists of 14 residues. The V end was cut by 4 bases, the J end by 0 bases, with 10 bases between. The CDR3 nucleotides are TGTGCCAGCAGCTCGCAGGGTTACTCCTACGAGCAGTACTTC. Amino acids: CASSSQGYSYEQYF.

This clonotype was recorded many times. The chain has TRBV2 and TRBJ2-1, with 9 bases matching TRBD1. The length of the CDR3 is 15 residues. Germline V lookup: CDR1 SNHLY, CDR2 FYNNEI. V lost 6 bases and J lost 7; bases outside the gene matches: 10. This CDR3 is CASRLMRTGENEQFF. Here the CDR3 DNA reads TGTGCCAGCAGACTGATGAGGACAGGGGAGAATGAGCAGTTCTTC.

The V gene is TRBV20-1, the J gene TRBJ2-7; D is unclear. CDR3 length: 13 residues. V lost 4 bases to trimming and J lost 2 bases, with 12 bases between them. Germline V gene lookup returns CDR1 DFQATT and CDR2 SNEGSKA (reference sequence). The CDR3 DNA sequence: TGCAGTGCTATGTTGTACCGAACCTACGAGCAGTACTTC. Protein sequence: CSAMLYRTYEQYF.

This clonotype has only a few counts. The V gene is TRBV7-6, the J gene TRBJ2-1; possibly TRBD1 or TRBD2 for D (5 bases each). The V end was cut by 5 bases, the J end by 10 bases, with 15 bases between. The CDR3 runs to 13 residues. The germline gives CDR1 SGHVS, CDR2 FNYEAQ. Here the CDR3 reads CASSDPHGDEQFF. Here the CDR3 DNA reads TGTGCCAGCAGCGATCCACATGGGGACGAGCAGTTCTTC.

This chain uses TRBV12-3 or TRBV12-4 with TRBJ2-6; D is possibly TRBD1 (5 bases). The germline V and J ends were trimmed by 5 bases and 3 bases, with 11 bases remaining between them. The CDR3 totals 15 residues. The CDR3 sequence: CASSAGAVGANVLTF. The CDR3 DNA follows: TGTGCCAGCAGTGCTGGGGCGGTTGGGGCCAACGTCCTGACTTTC.

Written as DNA, the CDR3 is TGCAGCGTTGGGGGCGGGGTAGGAACTGAAGCTTTCTTT. It specifies CSVGGGVGTEAFF. The chain has TRBV29-1 and TRBJ1-1; D perhaps matches TRBD1 (5 bases). V lost 4 bases to trimming and J lost 5 bases, with 14 bases between them. Per germline, CDR1 SQVTM and CDR2 ANQGSEA. CDR3 size: 13 residues.

V is TRBV27 and J is TRBJ1-5; D is ambiguous. The germline gives CDR1 MNHEY, CDR2 SMNVEV (reference sequence). The CDR3 runs to 15 residues. Trimming removed 7 bases from V and 0 bases from J, with 13 bases in between. CDR3 protein: CASKTAGVSNQPQHF. CDR3 bases: TGTGCCAGCAAAACAGCTGGGGTTAGCAATCAGCCCCAGCATTTT.

The chain uses TRBV6-4 and TRBJ2-3, with no clear D. The length of the CDR3 is 15 residues. The ends were cut back, 4 bases at V and 2 bases at J, with 13 bases in the middle. Germline assignment: CDR1 MRHNA and CDR2 SNTAGT. Here the CDR3 DNA reads TGTGCCAGCAGTGGACAACCCACCTCCACAGATACGCAGTATTTT. Protein: CASSGQPTSTDTQYF.

The chain combines TRBV5-4 with TRBJ1-1; D is undetermined. CDR3 length: 14 residues. Germline CDR1 is SGHNT and CDR2 is YYREEE (reference sequence). V lost 4 bases, J lost 6 bases, and 16 bases lay in between. The DNA for the CDR3 is TGTGCCAGCAGCCGGAGGGAAGCCCCTTCTGAAGCTTTCTTT. The encoded protein is CASSRREAPSEAFF.